This TCR beta chain was recovered during a study of cytomegalovirus exposure and HLA in healthy donors. The CDR3 extends over 17 amino acids. Germline CDR1 reads MGHRA; CDR2 reads YSYEKL. The V gene lost 2 bases and the J gene lost 5 bases, with 21 bases spanning the gap. Healthy donors of bone marrow made up the group. PCR involved 60 Vbeta and 13 Jbeta primers. Authors' analysis steps: Tens of millions of unique TCR beta chains, 10 million to 14 million shared, were counted in a later analysis. TCRdb keeps only in-frame clones here, not all; method: immunoSEQ multiplex PCR. That table supplies the V and J calls and clone size; D and trimming were determined from the DNA. The repertoire holds approximately 100,000 clones, with about 70% as singletons. This clone was counted once. Its antigen is not known. Points from the study as a whole: A later analysis reportedly identified an Asian-associated ancestry cluster as carrying fewer N-insertions than the roughly 670-donor mean. Immune exposure data for these donors was limited to CMV serostatus.

The clonotype comes from a man in his forties or fifties in good health and CMV-seropositive. V gene TRBV4-1 combines with J gene TRBJ1-2, with a weak D call TRBD1 (6 bases). Sequenced sample: PBMCs. CDR3 nucleotides: TGCGCCAGCAGCCAACCGATCCGAGGACAGAGACGATATGGCTACACCTTC. Translating gives CASSQPIRGQRRYGYTF.